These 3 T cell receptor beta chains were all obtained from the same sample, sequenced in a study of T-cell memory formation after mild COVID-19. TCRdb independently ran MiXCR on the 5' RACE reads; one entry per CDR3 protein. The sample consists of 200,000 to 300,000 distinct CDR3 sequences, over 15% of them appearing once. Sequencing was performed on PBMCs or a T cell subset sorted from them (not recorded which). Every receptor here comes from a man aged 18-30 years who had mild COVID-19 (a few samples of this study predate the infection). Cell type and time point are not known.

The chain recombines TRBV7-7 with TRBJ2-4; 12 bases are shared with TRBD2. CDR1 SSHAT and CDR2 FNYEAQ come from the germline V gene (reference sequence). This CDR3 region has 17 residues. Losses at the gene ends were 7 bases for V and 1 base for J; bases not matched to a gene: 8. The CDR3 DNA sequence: TGTGCCAGCATTGAGACTAGCGGGGGAGTGGCCAAAAACATTCAGTACTTC. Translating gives CASIETSGGVAKNIQYF.

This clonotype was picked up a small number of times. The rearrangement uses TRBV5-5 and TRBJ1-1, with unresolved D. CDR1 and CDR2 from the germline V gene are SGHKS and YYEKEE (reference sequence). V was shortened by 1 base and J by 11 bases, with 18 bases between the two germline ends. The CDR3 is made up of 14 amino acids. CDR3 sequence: CASSLLISSAEAFF. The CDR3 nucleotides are TGTGCCAGCAGCTTGTTGATCTCAAGCGCGGAGGCTTTCTTT.

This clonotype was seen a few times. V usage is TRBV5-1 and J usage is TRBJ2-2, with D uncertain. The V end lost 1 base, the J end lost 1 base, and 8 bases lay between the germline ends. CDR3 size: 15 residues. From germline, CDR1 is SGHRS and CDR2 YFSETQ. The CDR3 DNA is TGCGCCAGCAGCTTGACACAGATGAACACCGGGGAGCTGTTTTTT. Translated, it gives CASSLTQMNTGELFF.